This T cell receptor (beta chain) was obtained from a study of OX40 agonist ivuxolimab in advanced cancers. Study-level background: A male proportion of 82.7% was recorded, with mean age about 60 years and range roughly 23 to 85.

Between the trimmed V and J ends, which lost 0 bases and 9 bases, there was a span of 9 bases. The CDR3 consists of 13 residues. CDR1 and CDR2 from the germline V gene are MNHEY and SVGAGI. The method was immunoSEQ multiplex PCR; TCRdb's version includes in-frame clones alone and lacks a portion of them. The sample consists of approximately 67,000 clones, approximately 85% of them appearing once. V gene TRBV6-5 combines with J gene TRBJ2-1; D is possibly TRBD2 (5 bases). The sample consisted of CD4+ or CD8+ T cells sorted from blood, taken in a trial of the OX40 agonist ivuxolimab. The sequence was collected from an adult with an advanced solid tumor such as melanoma, head and neck, liver or kidney cancer. The CDR3 loop is CASSYSRASEQFF. CDR3 in DNA: TGTGCCAGCAGTTACTCGAGGGCGAGTGAGCAGTTCTTC.